In its sample, the clone carrying this T cell receptor beta chain was seen a few times. The antigen is not known. The V end was cut by 0 bases, the J end by 2 bases, with 12 bases between. The CDR3 spans 15 residues. Germline assignment: CDR1 SGDLS and CDR2 YYNGEE. This record comes from a study of cytotoxic CD8 clonotypes in ibrutinib-treated CLL. Across the whole study: On average, each sample had about 250,000 productive templates and almost 95,000 productive rearrangements.

Points from the study as a whole: Few clonotypes were public, and these shrank or held steady under treatment. Researchers report that baseline clonality outpaced age-matched healthy donors and tracked circulating CD8+ T-cell counts. Collection times varied between progressing and sustained-remission patients.

Profiling relied on immunoSEQ multiplex PCR, and the TCRdb table lists in-frame clones only, not all of them. This sample has about 140,000 clones; approximately 77% occur once, and the top ten carry approximately 30%. The clonotype comes from a human donor with chronic lymphocytic leukemia. The gene calls are TRBV9 and TRBJ2-7; no clear D. Sequencing used PBMCs, obtained after 12 months of ibrutinib treatment. In DNA, the CDR3 is TGTGCCAGCAGCGTAGCGTCTCAGTTAGCCTACGAGCAGTACTTC. This encodes CASSVASQLAYEQYF.